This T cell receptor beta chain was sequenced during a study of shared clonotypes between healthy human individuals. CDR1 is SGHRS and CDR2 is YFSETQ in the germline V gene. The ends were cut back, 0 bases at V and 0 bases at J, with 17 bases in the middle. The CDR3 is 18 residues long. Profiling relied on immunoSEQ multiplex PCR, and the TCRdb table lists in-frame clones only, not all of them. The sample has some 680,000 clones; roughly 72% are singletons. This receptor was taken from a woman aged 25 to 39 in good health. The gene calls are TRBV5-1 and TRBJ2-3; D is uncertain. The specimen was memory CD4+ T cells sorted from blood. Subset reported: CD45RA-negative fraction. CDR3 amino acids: CASSLAPPRTSSTDTQYF. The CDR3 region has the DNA TGCGCCAGCAGCTTGGCCCCGCCTAGAACGTCTAGCACAGATACGCAGTATTTT.